The 16 T cell receptor beta chains below were found in one sample sequenced in a study of shared clonotypes between healthy human individuals. Method: immunoSEQ multiplex PCR; TCRdb's copy keeps in-frame clones and lacks some. The sample lists some 2,100,000 clones, almost 96% occurring once. Sequencing was performed on naive CD4+ T cells sorted from blood. Specified subset: CD45RA+ positively selected. The source is a man between 18 and 35 years old in good health.

This clone has a single count. Other DNA sequences in the sample encode the same CDR3. This rearrangement joins TRBV6-1 to TRBJ1-3, with D uncertain. The germline V gene has CDR1 MNHNS and CDR2 SASEGT. Trimming took 6 bases from V and 0 from J, leaving 3 bases between them. CDR3 size: 12 residues. The CDR3, as DNA: TGTGCCAGCAGCTACTCTGGAAACACCATATATTTT. Translating gives CASSYSGNTIYF.

The chain couples TRBV6-1 to TRBJ1-5; 7 bases match TRBD1. The V gene's germline CDR1 is MNHNS and CDR2 SASEGT. Losses at the gene ends were 10 bases for V and 5 bases for J; bases not matched to a gene: 8. The CDR3 is 13 residues long. The CDR3 sequence: CATHDRVDQPQHF. CDR3 nucleotides: TGTGCCACCCACGACAGGGTGGATCAGCCCCAGCATTTT.

V usage is TRBV21-1 and J usage is TRBJ1-3; the DNA was not compared with TRBD1, the D call given in the table. TRBV21-1 represents a pseudogene. The CDR3 totals 17 residues. The CDR3 DNA reads as TGTGCCAGCAGCAAAGTGACAGGGGGCGCCTCTGGAAACACCATATATTTT. Amino acid sequence: CASSKVTGGASGNTIYF.

The genes are TRBV2 and TRBJ2-7; D not resolved. V was cut by 8 bases and J by 6 bases, with 14 bases left in between. The CDR3 covers 12 residues. CDR1 is SNHLY and CDR2 is FYNNEI in the germline V gene. The CDR3: CASLTGKGEQYF. CDR3 DNA sequence: TGTGCCAGCTTGACGGGTAAGGGCGAGCAGTACTTC.

This clone came up a few times. This chain links TRBV10-1 with TRBJ1-5; D gene unclear. The ends were cut back, 0 bases at V and 3 bases at J, with 3 bases in the middle. The CDR3 contains 13 residues. CDR1 is WNHNN, CDR2 SYGVQD, per germline (reference sequence). The CDR3 bases are TGCGCCAGCAGTGAGTCGACCAATCAGCCCCAGCATTTT. Its translation is CASSESTNQPQHF.

This clone was recorded only once. This chain joins TRBV5-1 and TRBJ2-5, with 8 bases lining up with TRBD1. With V trimmed by 3 bases and J by 5 bases, 6 bases remained unmatched. Germline V gene sequence: CDR1 SGHRS, CDR2 YFSETQ. CDR3 length equals 14 residues. CDR3 region: CASSSGGRQETQYF. CDR3 in DNA: TGCGCCAGCAGCTCAGGGGGCCGGCAGGAGACCCAGTACTTC.

The chain recombines TRBV11-2 with TRBJ2-7; no definite D call. The germline gives CDR1 SGHAT, CDR2 FQNNGV. V was pared by 5 bases and J by 7 bases, with 21 bases between. CDR3 length equals 15 residues. The CDR3 is CASSHAFVGLREQYF. In DNA, the CDR3 is TGTGCCAGCAGCCACGCGTTTGTCGGGCTTAGGGAGCAGTACTTC. Complete variable domain (other parts from reference TRBV11-2 and TRBJ2-7): EAGVAQSPRYKIIEKRQSVAFWCNPISGHATLYWYQQILGQGPKLLIQFQNNGVVDDSQLPKDRFSAERLKGVDSTLKIQPAKLEDSAVYLCASSHAFVGLREQYFGPGTRLTVT.

The V gene is TRBV10-3, the J gene TRBJ2-1; D might be TRBD1 (5 bases). Trimming took off 9 bases at V and 4 bases at J, with 13 bases between the two ends. The CDR3 contains 13 residues. The germline V gene has CDR1 ENHRY and CDR2 SYGVKD. CDR3 region: CAITGQVYNEQFF. The DNA for the CDR3 is TGTGCCATAACAGGTCAAGTATACAATGAGCAGTTCTTC.

The chain couples TRBV9 to TRBJ2-7; D not resolved. Trimming pared 0 bases from V and 5 bases from J, leaving 18 bases between. Germline loops: CDR1 SGDLS, CDR2 YYNGEE. This CDR3 is 16 amino acids long. Here the CDR3 reads CASSVEPETGWNEQYF. The DNA for the CDR3 is TGTGCCAGCAGCGTAGAACCGGAAACCGGGTGGAACGAGCAGTACTTC.

The gene calls are TRBV14 and TRBJ1-2; no firm D call. The CDR3 is 14 amino acids. Germline V lookup: CDR1 SGHDN, CDR2 FVKESK. Trimming took off 2 bases at V and 4 bases at J, with 11 bases between the two ends. The CDR3 spells CASSQRGFSYGYTF. As DNA, the CDR3 is TGTGCCAGCAGCCAAAGAGGGTTCTCCTATGGCTACACCTTC.

The chain is built from TRBV4-3 and TRBJ2-6, with 10 bases lining up with TRBD1. The CDR3 sequence is 18 residues long. The germline gives CDR1 LGHNA, CDR2 YSLEER. The ends lost 0 bases at V and 2 bases at J; junction bases unmatched: 4. CDR3 amino acids: CASSQEVDRGAGANVLTF. The CDR3 DNA sequence: TGCGCCAGCAGCCAAGAAGTGGACAGGGGGGCTGGGGCCAACGTCCTGACTTTC.

The gene calls are TRBV10-3 and TRBJ1-2, with a weak D call TRBD1 (6 bases). Germline lookup yields CDR1 ENHRY and CDR2 SYGVKD. V was clipped by 7 bases and J by 14 bases, with 20 bases between them. This CDR3 region has 12 residues. CDR3 bases: TGTGCCATCACCGATTCAGATCAGGGACAAACCTTC. Translated, it gives CAITDSDQGQTF.

V is TRBV5-1 and J is TRBJ1-6; 10 bases line up with TRBD1. The CDR3 length is 16 residues. CDR1 is SGHRS, CDR2 YFSETQ, per germline. V shed 3 bases, J shed 9 bases, and the junction held 9 bases outside the gene matches. The DNA of the CDR3 is TGCGCCAGCAGCTGGGGGACAGGGGATGGGAGTTCACCCCTCCACTTT. It specifies CASSWGTGDGSSPLHF.

The chain recombines TRBV7-9 with TRBJ1-2; D is perhaps TRBD1 (5 bases). Germline V lookup: CDR1 SEHNR, CDR2 FQNEAQ (reference sequence). This CDR3 has 13 residues. V gave up 3 bases and J gave up 8 bases, with 13 bases separating them. CDR3 coding DNA: TGTGCCAGCAGCTTCACGGGGGAGGAGGGCTACACCTTC. The encoded protein is CASSFTGEEGYTF.

The chain carries TRBV12-5 and TRBJ2-5; 11 bases fit TRBD2. This CDR3 spans 17 amino acids. Germline V gene sequence: CDR1 LGHNT, CDR2 FRNRAP. V shed 6 bases, J shed 1 base, and the junction held 10 bases outside the gene matches. The CDR3 sequence is CASGPTSGKVIQETQYF. The CDR3 DNA sequence: TGTGCTAGTGGCCCGACTAGCGGGAAGGTAATCCAAGAGACCCAGTACTTC.

The chain uses TRBV2 and TRBJ2-2, with TRBD2 as a possible D gene (5 bases). V lost 7 bases and J lost 4, with 10 bases in between. CDR1 is SNHLY, CDR2 FYNNEI, per germline. The CDR3 is made up of 13 amino acids. CDR3 in DNA: TGTGCCAGCACCGGAACTAGCACCGGGGAGCTGTTTTTT. Translating it yields CASTGTSTGELFF. The full variable domain, with the rest looked up from reference TRBV2 and TRBJ2-2, is EPEVTQTPSHQVTQMGQEVILRCVPISNHLYFYWYRQILGQKVEFLVSFYNNEISEKSEIFDDQFSVERPDGSNFTLKIRSTKLEDSAMYFCASTGTSTGELFFGEGSRLTVL.